This T cell receptor (beta chain) was sequenced for a study of CD8 T cells in Susac syndrome. Study-level points and caveats: The number of individuals included in the study's TCR sequencing and HLA analysis was acknowledged as relatively small.

Turning to this clonotype: Its antigen is currently unknown.

A quantity of about 0.5 to 1 ug RNA underwent reverse transcription using random hexamers. In TCRdb, the immunoSEQ multiplex PCR reads were re-called with MiXCR into one record per CDR3 protein. The data contain roughly 330,000 distinct CDR3 sequences, about 91% of them singletons. Sequencing of TCR beta was performed on blood CD8+ and CD4+ T cells. The CDR3 is made up of 13 amino acids. The germline V gene has CDR1 KGHSH and CDR2 LQKENI. The V end lost 3 bases, the J end lost 2 bases, and 8 bases lay between the germline ends. The sequenced material came from CD4+ T cells from PBMCs. This clonotype originated in a human donor with multiple sclerosis. J is TRBJ2-7 and V is TRBV18; TRBD2 is a possible D gene (5 bases). The CDR3 DNA reads TGTGCCAGCTCACCGGTCGGGACCTACGAGCAGTACTTC. This gives the protein CASSPVGTYEQYF.